These T cell receptor beta chains were read from a single sample in a study of T cell responses to AZD1222 COVID-19 vaccine. Sequencing was performed with immunoSEQ multiplex PCR; in TCRdb, only in-frame clones are kept and a portion is missing. The sample has some 120,000 clones, roughly nine tenths seen once. The source was peripheral blood, collected on day 0 of AZD1222 vaccination. The receptors stem from an adult in good health. CDR3s include the opening cysteine and the closing phenylalanine or tryptophan. D genes are given only for firm matches. Size is omitted from some rows. Given values are once, few, many or a class for expanded clones.

clone_size: NA
j_call: TRBJ1-1
d_call: NA
v_call: TRBV29-1
cdr3_length: 12
cdr3_aa: CSGGRVNTEAFF
cdr3_nt: TGCAGCGGGGGACGGGTGAACACTGAAGCTTTCTTT

clone_size: NA
j_call: TRBJ1-2
d_call: NA
v_call: TRBV30
cdr3_length: 12
cdr3_aa: CAWEVEDYGYTF
cdr3_nt: TGTGCCTGGGAGGTCGAGGACTATGGCTACACCTTC

clone_size: NA
j_call: TRBJ1-2
d_call: TRBD1
v_call: TRBV2
cdr3_length: 12
cdr3_aa: CASMGTAYGYTF
cdr3_nt: TGTGCCAGCATGGGGACAGCCTATGGCTACACCTTC

clone_size: NA
j_call: TRBJ1-1
d_call: TRBD1
v_call: TRBV5-1
cdr3_length: 14
cdr3_aa: CASSLGQGFTEAFF
cdr3_nt: TGCGCCAGCAGCTTGGGACAGGGGTTTACTGAAGCTTTCTTT

clone_size: NA
j_call: TRBJ1-5
d_call: NA
v_call: TRBV27
cdr3_length: 15
cdr3_aa: CASRLMGVSNQPQHF
cdr3_nt: TGTGCCAGCAGATTGATGGGGGTGAGCAATCAGCCCCAGCATTTT

clone_size: NA
j_call: TRBJ2-1
d_call: TRBD2
v_call: TRBV13
cdr3_length: 17
cdr3_aa: CASSSRLTSGGVNEQFF
cdr3_nt: TGTGCCAGCAGCTCCCGATTAACTAGCGGCGGGGTGAATGAGCAGTTCTTC

clone_size: NA
j_call: TRBJ2-3
d_call: NA
v_call: TRBV12-2
cdr3_length: 15
cdr3_aa: CASRLEGLAVDTQYF
cdr3_nt: TGTGCAAGTCGCTTAGAGGGACTAGCGGTAGATACGCAGTATTTT

clone_size: NA
j_call: TRBJ2-2
d_call: TRBD2
v_call: TRBV7-9
cdr3_length: 17
cdr3_aa: CASSLPLGLADTGELFF
cdr3_nt: TGTGCCAGCAGTTTACCCTTGGGCCTAGCGGACACCGGGGAGCTGTTTTTT

clone_size: NA
j_call: TRBJ1-3
d_call: TRBD1
v_call: TRBV5-1
cdr3_length: 15
cdr3_aa: CASSLRGTGVDTIYF
cdr3_nt: TGCGCCAGCAGCTTGAGGGGGACAGGTGTTGACACCATATATTTT

clone_size: few
j_call: TRBJ2-7
d_call: NA
v_call: TRBV19
cdr3_length: 14
cdr3_aa: CASTRGRGSYEQYF
cdr3_nt: TGTGCCAGTACCCGTGGCCGCGGCTCCTACGAGCAGTACTTC

clone_size: NA
j_call: TRBJ2-3
d_call: NA
v_call: TRBV18
cdr3_length: 15
cdr3_aa: CASSPLAPSGDTQYF
cdr3_nt: TGTGCCAGCTCACCGCTGGCCCCGTCAGGAGATACGCAGTATTTT

clone_size: few
j_call: TRBJ1-2
d_call: NA
v_call: TRBV5-1
cdr3_length: 11
cdr3_aa: CASSADRSYTF
cdr3_nt: TGCGCCAGCAGCGCGGACAGAAGCTACACCTTC

clone_size: once
j_call: TRBJ1-5
d_call: NA
v_call: TRBV6-5
cdr3_length: 15
cdr3_aa: CASRTGTLGNQPQHF
cdr3_nt: TGTGCCAGCCGGACCGGGACATTAGGCAATCAGCCCCAGCATTTT

clone_size: NA
j_call: TRBJ2-1
d_call: NA
v_call: TRBV29-1
cdr3_length: 14
cdr3_aa: CSVADRSSYNEQFF
cdr3_nt: TGCAGCGTCGCTGACAGGAGCTCCTACAATGAGCAGTTCTTC

clone_size: NA
j_call: TRBJ1-1
d_call: TRBD1
v_call: TRBV2
cdr3_length: 12
cdr3_aa: CASRAGGTEAFF
cdr3_nt: TGTGCCAGCAGGGCAGGGGGCACTGAAGCTTTCTTT

clone_size: NA
j_call: TRBJ1-5
d_call: NA
v_call: TRBV4-1
cdr3_length: 14
cdr3_aa: CASSPSQGNQPQHF
cdr3_nt: TGCGCCAGCAGCCCGTCCCAGGGCAATCAGCCCCAGCATTTT

clone_size: NA
j_call: TRBJ2-6
d_call: NA
v_call: TRBV19
cdr3_length: 13
cdr3_aa: CASRVSGANVLTF
cdr3_nt: TGTGCCAGTAGGGTATCCGGGGCCAACGTCCTGACTTTC

clone_size: NA
j_call: TRBJ2-7
d_call: NA
v_call: TRBV5-1
cdr3_length: 15
cdr3_aa: CASSPLRQMSYEQYF
cdr3_nt: TGCGCCAGCAGCCCCCTCAGACAGATGTCCTACGAGCAGTACTTC

clone_size: once
j_call: TRBJ1-6
d_call: NA
v_call: TRBV7-9
cdr3_length: 14
cdr3_aa: CASSLAGANSPLHF
cdr3_nt: TGTGCCAGCAGTCTAGCGGGGGCGAATTCACCCCTCCACTTT

clone_size: NA
j_call: TRBJ1-4
d_call: NA
v_call: TRBV18
cdr3_length: 15
cdr3_aa: CASSPRATMDEKLFF
cdr3_nt: TGTGCCAGCTCACCACGGGCGACTATGGATGAAAAACTGTTTTTT

clone_size: NA
j_call: TRBJ1-1
d_call: NA
v_call: TRBV7-9
cdr3_length: 12
cdr3_aa: CASRIPEGEAFF
cdr3_nt: TGTGCCAGCAGAATACCGGAGGGTGAAGCTTTCTTT

clone_size: NA
j_call: TRBJ1-1
d_call: NA
v_call: TRBV5-8
cdr3_length: 17
cdr3_aa: CASSLVLYSSFGTEAFF
cdr3_nt: TGTGCCAGCAGCTTGGTATTGTACAGCAGTTTTGGCACTGAAGCTTTCTTT

clone_size: once
j_call: TRBJ1-1
d_call: NA
v_call: TRBV2
cdr3_length: 13
cdr3_aa: CASPGHLNTEAFF
cdr3_nt: TGTGCCAGCCCCGGCCATCTGAACACTGAAGCTTTCTTT

clone_size: NA
j_call: TRBJ2-7
d_call: TRBD1
v_call: TRBV6-2/TRBV6-3
cdr3_length: 18
cdr3_aa: CASSLRTGGPLTSYEQYF
cdr3_nt: TGTGCCAGCAGTCTCCGGACAGGGGGGCCGCTTACTTCCTACGAGCAGTACTTC

clone_size: few
j_call: TRBJ2-7
d_call: NA
v_call: TRBV9
cdr3_length: 13
cdr3_aa: CASSVSENYEQYF
cdr3_nt: TGTGCCAGCAGCGTGTCTGAAAACTACGAGCAGTACTTC

clone_size: NA
j_call: TRBJ1-2
d_call: TRBD1
v_call: TRBV14
cdr3_length: 13
cdr3_aa: CASSPRQGDGYTF
cdr3_nt: TGTGCCAGCAGCCCCCGACAGGGAGATGGCTACACCTTC

clone_size: NA
j_call: TRBJ2-4
d_call: NA
v_call: TRBV5-1
cdr3_length: 14
cdr3_aa: CASRTGQPPDIQYF
cdr3_nt: TGCGCCAGCAGGACGGGACAACCCCCGGACATTCAGTACTTC

clone_size: NA
j_call: TRBJ2-5
d_call: TRBD1
v_call: TRBV4-1
cdr3_length: 14
cdr3_aa: CASSQRGRGETQYF
cdr3_nt: TGCGCCAGCAGCCAGAGGGGCAGGGGGGAGACCCAGTACTTC

clone_size: NA
j_call: TRBJ2-7
d_call: TRBD1
v_call: TRBV29-1
cdr3_length: 15
cdr3_aa: CSVLYKDRGAYEQYF
cdr3_nt: TGCAGCGTTCTCTACAAGGACAGGGGTGCCTACGAGCAGTACTTC

clone_size: NA
j_call: TRBJ1-2
d_call: TRBD1
v_call: TRBV25-1
cdr3_length: 15
cdr3_aa: CASSDPQGGDYGYTF
cdr3_nt: TGTGCCAGCAGTGACCCCCAGGGGGGTGACTATGGCTACACCTTC

clone_size: NA
j_call: TRBJ1-6
d_call: NA
v_call: TRBV21-1
cdr3_length: 15
cdr3_aa: CASSKSVENNSPLHF
cdr3_nt: TGTGCCAGCAGCAAATCAGTGGAAAATAATTCACCCCTCCACTTT

clone_size: NA
j_call: TRBJ1-1
d_call: NA
v_call: TRBV10-3
cdr3_length: 14
cdr3_aa: CATQVNPPNTEAFF
cdr3_nt: TGTGCCACCCAGGTGAACCCCCCGAACACTGAAGCTTTCTTT

clone_size: NA
j_call: TRBJ1-5
d_call: NA
v_call: TRBV5-1
cdr3_length: 14
cdr3_aa: CASSPAIGDQPQHF
cdr3_nt: TGCGCCAGCAGCCCCGCGATCGGGGATCAGCCCCAGCATTTT

clone_size: NA
j_call: TRBJ2-5
d_call: NA
v_call: TRBV7-2
cdr3_length: 13
cdr3_aa: CASSRGAQETQYF
cdr3_nt: TGTGCCAGCAGCCGTGGGGCCCAAGAGACCCAGTACTTC

clone_size: NA
j_call: TRBJ2-1
d_call: TRBD2
v_call: TRBV27
cdr3_length: 14
cdr3_aa: CASASGRPGNEQFF
cdr3_nt: TGTGCCAGTGCTAGCGGGAGGCCGGGGAATGAGCAGTTCTTC

clone_size: NA
j_call: TRBJ1-1
d_call: NA
v_call: TRBV19
cdr3_length: 13
cdr3_aa: CASSEVVNTEAFF
cdr3_nt: TGTGCCAGTAGCGAAGTGGTGAACACTGAAGCTTTCTTT

clone_size: NA
j_call: TRBJ1-2
d_call: TRBD1
v_call: TRBV14
cdr3_length: 15
cdr3_aa: CASSPTGQGAVGYTF
cdr3_nt: TGTGCCAGCAGCCCAACGGGACAGGGGGCAGTAGGCTACACCTTC

clone_size: NA
j_call: TRBJ1-1
d_call: NA
v_call: TRBV29-1
cdr3_length: 11
cdr3_aa: CSVELYTEAFF
cdr3_nt: TGCAGCGTTGAACTGTACACTGAAGCTTTCTTT

clone_size: NA
j_call: TRBJ2-1
d_call: NA
v_call: TRBV20-1
cdr3_length: 11
cdr3_aa: CSARVGEPQFF
cdr3_nt: TGCAGTGCTAGAGTGGGCGAACCCCAGTTCTTC

clone_size: NA
j_call: TRBJ1-5
d_call: NA
v_call: TRBV20-1
cdr3_length: 14
cdr3_aa: CSASKGGINQPQHF
cdr3_nt: TGCAGTGCTAGTAAGGGAGGGATCAATCAGCCCCAGCATTTT

clone_size: NA
j_call: TRBJ1-2
d_call: NA
v_call: TRBV6-5
cdr3_length: 13
cdr3_aa: CASSYEGGRGYTF
cdr3_nt: TGTGCCAGCAGTTACGAGGGGGGGAGGGGCTACACCTTC

clone_size: NA
j_call: TRBJ2-5
d_call: TRBD1
v_call: TRBV29-1
cdr3_length: 13
cdr3_aa: CSVEKGAWETQYF
cdr3_nt: TGCAGCGTTGAAAAGGGGGCATGGGAGACCCAGTACTTC

clone_size: NA
j_call: TRBJ2-5
d_call: NA
v_call: TRBV27
cdr3_length: 13
cdr3_aa: CASSPDSLQTQYF
cdr3_nt: TGTGCCAGCAGTCCCGACAGTTTGCAGACCCAGTACTTC

clone_size: NA
j_call: TRBJ2-3
d_call: NA
v_call: TRBV6-6
cdr3_length: 15
cdr3_aa: CASSYGTQSTDTQYF
cdr3_nt: TGTGCCAGCAGTTACGGGACACAGAGCACAGATACGCAGTATTTT

clone_size: NA
j_call: TRBJ2-5
d_call: NA
v_call: TRBV7-9
cdr3_length: 15
cdr3_aa: CASSLALPAIGSQYF
cdr3_nt: TGTGCCAGCAGCTTAGCCCTGCCAGCAATCGGGTCCCAGTACTTC

clone_size: NA
j_call: TRBJ1-1
d_call: NA
v_call: TRBV9
cdr3_length: 13
cdr3_aa: CASSAGMGTEAFF
cdr3_nt: TGTGCCAGCAGCGCTGGTATGGGGACTGAAGCTTTCTTT

clone_size: NA
j_call: TRBJ2-5
d_call: NA
v_call: TRBV29-1
cdr3_length: 12
cdr3_aa: CSVETGIETQYF
cdr3_nt: TGCAGCGTTGAAACAGGGATAGAGACCCAGTACTTC

clone_size: NA
j_call: TRBJ1-2
d_call: NA
v_call: TRBV4-3
cdr3_length: 15
cdr3_aa: CASSQDLGGGLGYTF
cdr3_nt: TGCGCCAGCAGCCAAGATTTAGGAGGAGGACTCGGCTACACCTTC

clone_size: NA
j_call: TRBJ2-1
d_call: TRBD2
v_call: TRBV2
cdr3_length: 13
cdr3_aa: CATRTSGRNEQFF
cdr3_nt: TGTGCCACCAGGACTAGCGGGAGGAATGAGCAGTTCTTC

clone_size: NA
j_call: TRBJ2-3
d_call: TRBD2
v_call: TRBV4-1
cdr3_length: 16
cdr3_aa: CASSQVLTSGRDTQYF
cdr3_nt: TGCGCCAGCAGCCAAGTGCTCACTAGCGGGAGGGATACGCAGTATTTT

clone_size: NA
j_call: TRBJ2-1
d_call: TRBD2
v_call: TRBV27
cdr3_length: 15
cdr3_aa: CASSLSSGRANEQFF
cdr3_nt: TGTGCCAGCAGTTTATCTTCCGGGAGGGCGAATGAGCAGTTCTTC

clone_size: NA
j_call: TRBJ1-2
d_call: NA
v_call: TRBV7-2
cdr3_length: 14
cdr3_aa: CASSWTETNYGYTF
cdr3_nt: TGTGCCAGCAGCTGGACCGAAACTAACTATGGCTACACCTTC